This passage covers 3 T cell receptor beta chains from one sample sequenced in a study of tumor and adjacent non-tumor tissue in lung cancer. TCRbeta libraries were built with three rounds of nested PCR, modified from ARM-PCR. TCRdb re-called the multiplex PCR reads through MiXCR, storing one row per CDR3 protein. Among about 81,000 distinct CDR3 sequences listed, 72% were seen once. The template was RNA from unsorted bulk tissue. The specimen sequenced was lung tumor tissue. The receptors were gathered from a woman between 35 and 50 years old with non-small cell lung cancer.

A word on this clonotype: A much larger clone sits a single nucleotide away, making a read error possible. The chain joins TRBV29-1 to TRBJ1-1; the match to TRBD1 covers 7 bases. V was pared by 6 bases and J by 7 bases, with 11 bases of the junction left unmatched. CDR1 is SQVTM and CDR2 is ANQGSEA in the germline V gene. This CDR3 is built from 13 residues. The chain's CDR3 is CSVATRGDNEAFF. Written as DNA, the CDR3 is TGCAGCGTAGCAACCAGGGGGGACAATGAAGCTTTCTTT. Together with reference TRBV29-1 and TRBJ1-1, the CDR3 gives the full variable domain: SAVISQKPSRDICQRGTSLTIQCQVDSQVTMMFWYRQQPGQSLTLIATANQGSEATYESGFVIDKFPISRPNLTFSTLTVSNMSPEDSSIYLCSVATRGDNEAFFGQGTRLTVV.

This clonotype has just a few counts. The genes are TRBV5-1 and TRBJ2-6; the D gene is possibly TRBD2 (7 bases). The CDR3 has 16 residues. The V gene lost 4 bases and the J gene lost 4 bases, with 15 bases spanning the gap. Germline V lookup: CDR1 SGHRS, CDR2 YFSETQ. The CDR3 spells CASSPGTLAGANVLTF. In nucleotides, the CDR3 is TGCGCCAGCAGCCCCGGGACACTAGCGGGGGCCAACGTCCTGACTTTC.

Note on this clonotype: Germline and junction disagree at one end, which may indicate a read error. This sequence joins TRBV29-1 and TRBJ1-1, with 7 bases matching TRBD1. The CDR3 is 18 amino acids. Germline V gene sequence: CDR1 SQVTM, CDR2 ANQGSEA. Here the CDR3 reads CSVEGGFNRGEIDADAFF. CDR3 coding DNA: TGTAGCGTTGAAGGGGGGTTCAACAGGGGAGAGATTGACGCTGACGCTTTCTTT.